The clone carrying this T cell receptor beta chain has ten or more counts. Its antigen is as yet unknown. The sample belongs to a study of metastatic and nonmetastatic thyroid tumors. Study context: Repertoires from blood and tumor or nodule tissue of malignant and benign thyroid patients were compared.

Patients were all untreated before their thyroid surgery. V lost 4 bases and J lost 5, with 20 bases in between. The CDR3 covers 16 residues. In germline, CDR1 is KGHDR, CDR2 SFDVKD. TCRdb re-called clones via MiXCR from the PCR reads. The sample has approximately 19,000 clones; 22% are singletons. Study-level points and caveats: It was reported that TCR beta diversity was significantly higher in malignant thyroid tumors than benign nodules, in blood and tumor.

This receptor was taken from a male donor with papillary thyroid cancer or a benign thyroid nodule (not recorded which). Some clones in this sample may be carry-over from other donors' samples. The genes are TRBV24-1 and TRBJ2-7, with TRBD2 as a possible D gene (5 bases). Input material: tumor tissue. The DNA for the CDR3 is TGTGCCACCAGTGAGGGGAGCGCGAGAGGGAGAGACGAGCAGTACTTC. This translates into CATSEGSARGRDEQYF.